This T cell receptor beta chain emerged from a study of cytomegalovirus exposure and HLA in healthy donors. Study-level findings and limits: TCR beta sequences numbering 16,951 were associated with HLA alleles at 0.05 false discovery rate in a later analysis. Rarity characterized most TCR sequences, yet some public TCRs appeared in many donors. Later analysis demonstrated an association between a missense DCLRE1C variant and TCR beta V- and J-gene trimming. Analyses of presence/absence relied on an assumption of roughly uniform sequencing depth across donors.

Turning to this clone: What it binds is unknown.

Germline V gives CDR1 SGHTA, CDR2 FQGNSA. The CDR3 spans 15 residues. Trimming took off 1 base at V and 6 bases at J, with 13 bases between the two ends. Use of 60 Vbeta and 13 Jbeta primers characterized the PCR. The assay was immunoSEQ multiplex PCR, and TCRdb's table has in-frame clones only and misses some. This table holds fewer than 200,000 clones, around 79% found once. This chain connects TRBV7-2 to TRBJ2-1; D unresolved. The sample taken for sequencing was PBMCs. The receptor's source is a man in his forties in good health and CMV-seronegative. The CDR3 DNA follows: TGTGCCAGCAGCTTAGTTTGGGCAGGAAGCAATGAGCAGTTCTTC. It is translated as CASSLVWAGSNEQFF.